This entry features one T cell receptor beta chain sequence. This sample was taken from a study of T cells in Graves' hyperthyroidism and ophthalmopathy. It was RNA transcripts that yielded the amplified TCR beta CDR3 regions. With the HTBI primer set, the TCR CDR3 went through a first round of RT-PCR. TCRdb analysed the multiplex PCR reads with MiXCR anew, one entry per CDR3 protein. The sample has some 720,000 distinct CDR3 sequences; around 15% are singletons. The CDR3 spans 16 residues. Deletions cut 2 bases from V and 5 bases from J, with 16 bases between. Germline V gene sequence: CDR1 MGHRA, CDR2 YSYEKL.

Sequencing input: blood. The chain has TRBV4-1 and TRBJ1-3, with a weak D call TRBD1 (5 bases). The TCR originated in a young man with Graves' hyperthyroidism. The CDR3 protein is CASSQPPGGSRNTIYF. The CDR3 DNA reads TGCGCCAGCAGCCAACCCCCGGGGGGGTCCAGAAACACCATATATTTT.